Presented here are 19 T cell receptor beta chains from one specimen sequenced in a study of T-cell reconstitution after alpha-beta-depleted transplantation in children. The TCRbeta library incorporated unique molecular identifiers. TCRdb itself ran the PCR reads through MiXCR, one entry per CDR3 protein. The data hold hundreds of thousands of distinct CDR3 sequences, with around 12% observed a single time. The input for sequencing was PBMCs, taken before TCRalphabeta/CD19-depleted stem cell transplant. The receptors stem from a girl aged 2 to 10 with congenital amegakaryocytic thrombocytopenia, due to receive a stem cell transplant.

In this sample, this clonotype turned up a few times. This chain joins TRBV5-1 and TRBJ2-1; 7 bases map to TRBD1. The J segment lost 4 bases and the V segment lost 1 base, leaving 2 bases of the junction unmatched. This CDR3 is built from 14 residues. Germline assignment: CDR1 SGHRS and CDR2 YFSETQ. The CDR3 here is CASSLTGVYNEQFF. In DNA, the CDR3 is TGCGCCAGCAGCTTGACAGGGGTATACAATGAGCAGTTCTTC.

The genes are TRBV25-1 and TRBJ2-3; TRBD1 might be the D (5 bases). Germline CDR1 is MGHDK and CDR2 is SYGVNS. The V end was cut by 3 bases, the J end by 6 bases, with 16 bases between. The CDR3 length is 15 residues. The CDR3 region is CASSDAAGYLDTQYF. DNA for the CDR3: TGTGCCAGCAGTGATGCGGCAGGGTATTTGGATACGCAGTATTTT.

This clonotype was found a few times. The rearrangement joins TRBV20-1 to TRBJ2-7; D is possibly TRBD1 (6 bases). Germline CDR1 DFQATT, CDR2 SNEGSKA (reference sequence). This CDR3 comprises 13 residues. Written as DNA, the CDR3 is TGCAGCCTATACAGCAAGACAGGCTACGAGCAGTACTTC. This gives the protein CSLYSKTGYEQYF.

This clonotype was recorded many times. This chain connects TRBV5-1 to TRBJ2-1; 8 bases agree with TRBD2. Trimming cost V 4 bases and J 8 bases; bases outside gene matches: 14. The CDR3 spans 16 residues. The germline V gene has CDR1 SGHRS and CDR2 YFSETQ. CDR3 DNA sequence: TGCGCCAGCAGCCCTTTTCGGGAGGGCCCGAGCGATGAGCAGTTCTTC. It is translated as CASSPFREGPSDEQFF.

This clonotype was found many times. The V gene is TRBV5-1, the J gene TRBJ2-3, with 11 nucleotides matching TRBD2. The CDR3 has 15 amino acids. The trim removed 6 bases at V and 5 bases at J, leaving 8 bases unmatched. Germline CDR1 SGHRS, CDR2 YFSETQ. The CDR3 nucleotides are TGCGCCAGCATCGGAGTAGCGGGAGGGGTAGATACGCAGTATTTT. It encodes CASIGVAGGVDTQYF.

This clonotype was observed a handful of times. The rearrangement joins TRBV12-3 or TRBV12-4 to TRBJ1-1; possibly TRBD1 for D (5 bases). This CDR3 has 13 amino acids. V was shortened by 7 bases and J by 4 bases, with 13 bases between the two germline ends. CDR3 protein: CASIRGFGTEAFF. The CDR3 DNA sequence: TGTGCCAGCATTAGGGGATTTGGCACTGAAGCTTTCTTT.

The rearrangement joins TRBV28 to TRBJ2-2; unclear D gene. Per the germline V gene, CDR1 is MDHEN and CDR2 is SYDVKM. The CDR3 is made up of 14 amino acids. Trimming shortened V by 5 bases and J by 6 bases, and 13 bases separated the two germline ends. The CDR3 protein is CASSPSPMPGELFF. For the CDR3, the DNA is TGTGCCAGCAGTCCATCCCCCATGCCCGGGGAGCTGTTTTTT. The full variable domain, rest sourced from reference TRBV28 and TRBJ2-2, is DVKVTQSSRYLVKRTGEKVFLECVQDMDHENMFWYRQDPGLGLRLIYFSYDVKMKEKGDIPEGYSVSREKKERFSLILESASTNQTSMYLCASSPSPMPGELFFGEGSRLTVL.

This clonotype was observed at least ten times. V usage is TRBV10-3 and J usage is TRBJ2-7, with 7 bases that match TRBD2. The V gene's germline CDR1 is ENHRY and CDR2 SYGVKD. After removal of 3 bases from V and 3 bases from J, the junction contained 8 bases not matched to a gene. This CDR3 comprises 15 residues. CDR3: CAISDPGLQNYEQYF. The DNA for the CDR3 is TGTGCCATCAGTGACCCGGGACTACAGAACTACGAGCAGTACTTC.

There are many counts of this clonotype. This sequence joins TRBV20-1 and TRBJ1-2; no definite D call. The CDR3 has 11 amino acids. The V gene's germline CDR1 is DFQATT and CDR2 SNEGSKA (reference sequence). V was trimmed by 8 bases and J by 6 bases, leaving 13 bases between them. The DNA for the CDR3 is TGCAGTAGCGGGTGGGAGAATGGCTACACCTTC. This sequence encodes CSSGWENGYTF.

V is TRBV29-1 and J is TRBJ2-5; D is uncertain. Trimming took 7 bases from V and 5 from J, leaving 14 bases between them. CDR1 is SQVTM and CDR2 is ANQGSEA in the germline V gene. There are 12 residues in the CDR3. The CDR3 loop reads CSGAGPRETQYF. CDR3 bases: TGCAGCGGTGCCGGGCCCCGGGAGACCCAGTACTTC.

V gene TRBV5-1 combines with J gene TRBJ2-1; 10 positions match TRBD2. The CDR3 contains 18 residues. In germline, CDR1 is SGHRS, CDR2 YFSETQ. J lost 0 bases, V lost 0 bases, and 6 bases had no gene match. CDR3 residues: CASSLAKLAGSSYNEQFF. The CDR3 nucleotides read TGCGCCAGCAGCTTGGCCAAACTAGCGGGGAGCTCCTACAATGAGCAGTTCTTC.

CDR3 in DNA: TGTGCCAGCAACCTCTTTGGCACGGAGTTCAATGAGCAGTTCTTC. Translation: CASNLFGTEFNEQFF. The J gene is TRBJ2-1, the V gene TRBV12-3 or TRBV12-4; D call uncertain. This CDR3 region has 15 residues. Trimming took off 7 bases at V and 6 bases at J, with 19 bases between the two ends.

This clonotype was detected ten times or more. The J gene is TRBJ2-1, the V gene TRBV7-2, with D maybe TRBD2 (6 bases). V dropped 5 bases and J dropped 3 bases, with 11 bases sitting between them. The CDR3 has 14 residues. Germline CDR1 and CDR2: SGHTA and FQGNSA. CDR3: CASSPGLHYNEQFF. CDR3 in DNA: TGTGCCAGCAGCCCGGGACTCCACTACAATGAGCAGTTCTTC.

The CDR3 DNA sequence: TGTGCCAGTTCAGGGGGGTTATTTGCCTACGAGCAGTACTTC. This encodes CASSGGLFAYEQYF. The chain uses TRBV9 and TRBJ2-7, with D perhaps matching TRBD1 (7 bases). Germline-derived CDR1 and CDR2 are SGDLS and YYNGEE. The V gene lost 8 bases and the J gene lost 2 bases, with 17 bases spanning the gap. This CDR3 region has 14 residues.

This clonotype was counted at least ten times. The CDR3 is CSVERVGDTQYF. The CDR3 DNA reads as TGCAGCGTTGAAAGGGTGGGCGATACGCAGTATTTT. The V gene is TRBV29-1, the J gene TRBJ2-3; D remains unclear. The germline V gene has CDR1 SQVTM and CDR2 ANQGSEA. Trimming took 2 bases from V and 6 from J, leaving 9 bases between them. CDR3 length: 12 residues.

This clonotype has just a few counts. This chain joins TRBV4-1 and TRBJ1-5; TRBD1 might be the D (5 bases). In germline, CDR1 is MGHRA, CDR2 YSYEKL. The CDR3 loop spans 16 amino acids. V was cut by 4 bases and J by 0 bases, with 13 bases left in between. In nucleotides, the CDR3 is TGCGCCAGCAGCCGAGGTACAGGCTATAGCAATCAGCCCCAGCATTTT. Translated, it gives CASSRGTGYSNQPQHF.

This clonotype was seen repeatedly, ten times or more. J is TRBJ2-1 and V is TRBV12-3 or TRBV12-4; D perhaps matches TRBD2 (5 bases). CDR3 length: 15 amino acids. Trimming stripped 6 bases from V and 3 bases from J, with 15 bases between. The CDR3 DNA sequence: TGTGCCAGCAGCCGGCGGGCGGACCGCTACAATGAGCAGTTCTTC. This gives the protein CASSRRADRYNEQFF.

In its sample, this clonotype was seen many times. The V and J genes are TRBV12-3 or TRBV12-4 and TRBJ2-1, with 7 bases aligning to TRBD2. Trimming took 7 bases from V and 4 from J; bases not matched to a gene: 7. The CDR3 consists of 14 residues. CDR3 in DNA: TGTGCCAGCACGATAGAGCGGGGTTACAATGAGCAGTTCTTC. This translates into CASTIERGYNEQFF.

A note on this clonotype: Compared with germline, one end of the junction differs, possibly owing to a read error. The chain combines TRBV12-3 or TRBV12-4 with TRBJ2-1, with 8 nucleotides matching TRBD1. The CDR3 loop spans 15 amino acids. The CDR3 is CASSLGQGARDEQLF. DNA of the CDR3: TGTGCCAGCAGTTTGGGGCAGGGGGCTAGGGATGAGCAGCTCTTC.